This TCR beta chain derives from a study of T cell repertoires in cytomegalovirus infection. Study outcomes and limitations: Individuals carrying CMV plus the relevant HLA were identified by cumulative frequency of public TCR beta families.

On this clonotype itself: No antigen is known for it.

One entry per CDR3 protein results from TCRdb running MiXCR on the reads. The table shows tens of thousands of distinct CDR3 sequences, with 20% occurring only once. CDR1 is MGHRA, CDR2 YSYEKL, per germline. The CDR3 has 13 residues. Trimming pared 1 base from V and 7 bases from J, leaving 10 bases between. The chain carries TRBV4-1 and TRBJ1-1; D ambiguous. The origin of this receptor is a human donor in good health (CMV status not recorded). Some clones in this sample may be carry-over from other donors' samples. The source was CD8+ T cells from cultured PBMCs, collected from culture after CMV antigen stimulation. The CDR3 bases are TGCGCCAGCAGCCAAGCAAATGCCGTTGAAGCTTTCTTT. This gives the protein CASSQANAVEAFF.